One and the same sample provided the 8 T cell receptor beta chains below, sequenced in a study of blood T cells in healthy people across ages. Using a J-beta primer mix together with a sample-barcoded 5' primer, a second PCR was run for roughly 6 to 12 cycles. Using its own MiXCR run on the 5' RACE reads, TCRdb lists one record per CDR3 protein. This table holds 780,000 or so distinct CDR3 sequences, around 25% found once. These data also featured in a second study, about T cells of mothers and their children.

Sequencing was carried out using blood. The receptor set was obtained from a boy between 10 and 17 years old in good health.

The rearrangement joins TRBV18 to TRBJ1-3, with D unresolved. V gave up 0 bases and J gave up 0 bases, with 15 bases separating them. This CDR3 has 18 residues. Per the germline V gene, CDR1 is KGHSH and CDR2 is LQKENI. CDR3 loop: CASSPPNNLVFSGNTIYF. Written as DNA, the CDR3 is TGTGCCAGCTCACCACCTAATAATCTAGTCTTCTCTGGAAACACCATATATTTT. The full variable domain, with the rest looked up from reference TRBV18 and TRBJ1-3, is NAGVMQNPRHLVRRRGQEARLRCSPMKGHSHVYWYRQLPEEGLKFMVYLQKENIIDESGMPKERFSAEFPKEGPSILRIQQVVRGDSAAYFCASSPPNNLVFSGNTIYFGEGSWLTVV.

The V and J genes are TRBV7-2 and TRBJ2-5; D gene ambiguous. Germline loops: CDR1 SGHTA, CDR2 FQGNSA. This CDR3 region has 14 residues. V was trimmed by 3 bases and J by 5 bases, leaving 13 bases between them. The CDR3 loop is CASSFGSLSETQYF. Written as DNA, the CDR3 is TGTGCCAGCAGCTTCGGCTCCCTCTCGGAGACCCAGTACTTC.

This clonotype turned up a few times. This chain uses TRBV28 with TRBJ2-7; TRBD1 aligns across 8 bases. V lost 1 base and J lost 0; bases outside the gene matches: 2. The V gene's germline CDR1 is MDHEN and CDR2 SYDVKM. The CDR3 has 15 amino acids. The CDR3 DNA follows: TGTGCCAGCAGTTTATACAGGGGGTACTCCTACGAGCAGTACTTC. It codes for CASSLYRGYSYEQYF.

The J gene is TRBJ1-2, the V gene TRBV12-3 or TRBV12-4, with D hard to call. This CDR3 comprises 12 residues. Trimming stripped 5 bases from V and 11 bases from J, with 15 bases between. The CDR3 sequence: CASSLYQELYTF. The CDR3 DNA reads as TGTGCCAGCAGTCTGTATCAGGAGTTATACACCTTC.

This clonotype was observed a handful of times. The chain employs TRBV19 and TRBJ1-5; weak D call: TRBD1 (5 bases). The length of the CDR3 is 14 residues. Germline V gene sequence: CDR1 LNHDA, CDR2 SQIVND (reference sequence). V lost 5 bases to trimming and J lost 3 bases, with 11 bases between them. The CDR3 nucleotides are TGTGCCAGTAGTCAGGGAAGTGACAATCAGCCCCAGCATTTT. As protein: CASSQGSDNQPQHF. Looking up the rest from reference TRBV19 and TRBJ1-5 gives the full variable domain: DGGITQSPKYLFRKEGQNVTLSCEQNLNHDAMYWYRQDPGQGLRLIYYSQIVNDFQKGDIAEGYSVSREKKESFPLTVTSAQKNPTAFYLCASSQGSDNQPQHFGDGTRLSIL.

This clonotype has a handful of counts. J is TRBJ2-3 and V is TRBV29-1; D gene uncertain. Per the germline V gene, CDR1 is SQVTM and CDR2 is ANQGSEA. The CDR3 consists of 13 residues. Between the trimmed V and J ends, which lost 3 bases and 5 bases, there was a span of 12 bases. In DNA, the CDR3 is TGCAGCGTTGACTTCGGAAGTGAAGATACGCAGTATTTT. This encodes CSVDFGSEDTQYF.

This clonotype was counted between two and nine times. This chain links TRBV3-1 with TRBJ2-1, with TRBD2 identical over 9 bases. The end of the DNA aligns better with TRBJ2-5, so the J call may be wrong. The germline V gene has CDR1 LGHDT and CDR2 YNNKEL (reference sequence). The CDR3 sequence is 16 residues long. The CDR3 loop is CASSQTKAGGPETQYF. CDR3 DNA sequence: TGTGCCAGCAGCCAAACGAAAGCGGGAGGTCCGGAGACCCAGTACTTC.

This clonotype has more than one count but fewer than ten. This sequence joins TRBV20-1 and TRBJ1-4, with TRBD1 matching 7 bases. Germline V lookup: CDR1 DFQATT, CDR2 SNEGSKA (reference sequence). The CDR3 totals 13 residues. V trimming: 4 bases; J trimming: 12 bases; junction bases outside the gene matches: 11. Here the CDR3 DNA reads TGCAGTGCTATGTCACAGGGGAATATGGAACTGTTTTTT. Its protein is CSAMSQGNMELFF.